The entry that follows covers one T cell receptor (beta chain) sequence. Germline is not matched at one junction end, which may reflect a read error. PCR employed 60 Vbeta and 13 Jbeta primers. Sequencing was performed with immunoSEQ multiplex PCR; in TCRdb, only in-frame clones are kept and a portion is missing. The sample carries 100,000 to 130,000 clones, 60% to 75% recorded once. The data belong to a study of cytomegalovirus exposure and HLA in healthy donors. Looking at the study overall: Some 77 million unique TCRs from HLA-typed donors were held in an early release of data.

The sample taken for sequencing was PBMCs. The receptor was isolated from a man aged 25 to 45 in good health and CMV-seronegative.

The CDR3 DNA sequence: TGTGCCAGCAGCTTGGGAACCTCTCCAGCGGAATTTACCTTC. Its translation is CASSLGTSPAEFTF. The chain has TRBV11-2 and TRBJ2-7; tentative D call: TRBD2 (5 bases). This CDR3 has 14 residues. Germline loops: CDR1 SGHAT, CDR2 FQNNGV. Drawing the rest from reference TRBV11-2 and TRBJ2-7, the complete variable domain is EAGVAQSPRYKIIEKRQSVAFWCNPISGHATLYWYQQILGQGPKLLIQFQNNGVVDDSQLPKDRFSAERLKGVDSTLKIQPAKLEDSAVYLCASSLGTSPAEFTFGPGTRLTVT.